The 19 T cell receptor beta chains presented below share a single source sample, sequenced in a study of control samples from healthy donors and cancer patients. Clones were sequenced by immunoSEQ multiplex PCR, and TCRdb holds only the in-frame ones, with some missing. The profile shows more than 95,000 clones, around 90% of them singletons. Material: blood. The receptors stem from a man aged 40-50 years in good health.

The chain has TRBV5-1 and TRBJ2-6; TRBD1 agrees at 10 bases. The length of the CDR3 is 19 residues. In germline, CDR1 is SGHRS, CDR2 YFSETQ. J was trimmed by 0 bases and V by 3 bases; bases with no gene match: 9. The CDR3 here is CASSSPRDRGTSGANVLTF. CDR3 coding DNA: TGCGCCAGCAGCTCCCCCCGGGACAGGGGAACCTCTGGGGCCAACGTCCTGACTTTC. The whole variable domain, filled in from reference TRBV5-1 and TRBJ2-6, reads KAGVTQTPRYLIKTRGQQVTLSCSPISGHRSVSWYQQTPGQGLQFLFEYFSETQRNKGNFPGRFSGRQFSNSRSEMNVSTLELGDSALYLCASSSPRDRGTSGANVLTFGAGSRLTVL.

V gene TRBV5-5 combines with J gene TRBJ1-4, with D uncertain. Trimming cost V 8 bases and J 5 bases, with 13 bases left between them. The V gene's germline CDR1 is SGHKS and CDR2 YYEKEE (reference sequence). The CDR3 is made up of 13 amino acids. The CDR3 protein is CASKMSQNEKLFF. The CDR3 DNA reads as TGTGCCAGTAAGATGAGCCAAAATGAAAAACTGTTTTTT.

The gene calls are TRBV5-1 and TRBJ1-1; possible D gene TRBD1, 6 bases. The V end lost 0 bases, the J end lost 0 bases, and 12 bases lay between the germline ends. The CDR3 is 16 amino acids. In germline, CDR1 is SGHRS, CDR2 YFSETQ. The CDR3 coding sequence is TGCGCCAGCAGCTTGGGGTTTACAGGGATGAACACTGAAGCTTTCTTT. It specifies CASSLGFTGMNTEAFF.

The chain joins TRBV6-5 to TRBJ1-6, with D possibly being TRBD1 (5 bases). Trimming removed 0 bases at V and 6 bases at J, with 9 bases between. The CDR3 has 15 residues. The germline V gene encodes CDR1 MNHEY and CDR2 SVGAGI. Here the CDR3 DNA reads TGTGCCAGCAGTTACTCGGGGCAGGTTAATTCACCCCTCCACTTT. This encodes CASSYSGQVNSPLHF.

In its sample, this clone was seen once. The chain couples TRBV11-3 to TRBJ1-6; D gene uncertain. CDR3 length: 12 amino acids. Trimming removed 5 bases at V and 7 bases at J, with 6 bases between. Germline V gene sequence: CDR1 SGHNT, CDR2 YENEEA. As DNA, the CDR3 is TGTGCCAGCAGCCGCGGCAATTCACCCCTCCACTTT. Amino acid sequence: CASSRGNSPLHF. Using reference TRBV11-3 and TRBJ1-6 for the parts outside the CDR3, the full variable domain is EAGVVQSPRYKIIEKKQPVAFWCNPISGHNTLYWYLQNLGQGPELLIRYENEEAVDDSQLPKDRFSAERLKGVDSTLKIQPAELGDSAVYLCASSRGNSPLHFGNGTRLTVT.

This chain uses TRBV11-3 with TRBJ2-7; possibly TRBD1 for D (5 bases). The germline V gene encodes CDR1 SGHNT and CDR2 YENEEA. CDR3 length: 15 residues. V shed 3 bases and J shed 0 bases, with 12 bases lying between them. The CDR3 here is CASSLAPDTSYEQYF. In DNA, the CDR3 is TGTGCCAGCAGCTTGGCCCCGGACACCTCCTACGAGCAGTACTTC.

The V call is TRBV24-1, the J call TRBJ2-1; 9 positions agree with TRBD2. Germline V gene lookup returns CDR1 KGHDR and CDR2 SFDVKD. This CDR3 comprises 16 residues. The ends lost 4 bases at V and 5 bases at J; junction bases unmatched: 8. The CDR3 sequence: CATSDSGLAINNEQFF. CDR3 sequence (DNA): TGTGCCACCAGTGACAGCGGACTAGCGATCAACAATGAGCAGTTCTTC.

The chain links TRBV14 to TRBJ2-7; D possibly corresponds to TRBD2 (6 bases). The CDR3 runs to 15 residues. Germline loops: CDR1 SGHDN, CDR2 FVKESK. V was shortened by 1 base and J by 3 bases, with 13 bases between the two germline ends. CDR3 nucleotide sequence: TGTGCCAGCAGCCAAGCCCCCGGGACTCACTACGAGCAGTACTTC. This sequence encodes CASSQAPGTHYEQYF. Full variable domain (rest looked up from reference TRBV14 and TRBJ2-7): EAGVTQFPSHSVIEKGQTVTLRCDPISGHDNLYWYRRVMGKEIKFLLHFVKESKQDESGMPNNRFLAERTGGTYSTLKVQPAELEDSGVYFCASSQAPGTHYEQYFGPGTRLTVT.

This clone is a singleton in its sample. The CDR3 spells CASSLGGGAWYF. Here the CDR3 DNA reads TGTGCCAGCAGCTTGGGGGGCGGGGCCTGGTACTTC. The J gene is TRBJ2-5, the V gene TRBV5-4; TRBD2 might be the D (6 bases). Germline CDR1 reads SGHNT; CDR2 reads YYREEE (reference sequence). The CDR3 is 12 amino acids. V lost 0 bases, J lost 13 bases, and 13 bases lay in between. Complete variable domain (other parts from reference TRBV5-4 and TRBJ2-5): ETGVTQSPTHLIKTRGQQVTLRCSSQSGHNTVSWYQQALGQGPQFIFQYYREEENGRGNFPPRFSGLQFPNYSSELNVNALELDDSALYLCASSLGGGAWYFGPGTRLLVL.

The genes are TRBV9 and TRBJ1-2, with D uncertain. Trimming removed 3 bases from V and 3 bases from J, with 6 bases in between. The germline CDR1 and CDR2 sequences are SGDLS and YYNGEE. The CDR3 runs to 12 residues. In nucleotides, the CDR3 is TGTGCCAGCAGCGGGACTTACTATGGCTACACCTTC. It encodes CASSGTYYGYTF.

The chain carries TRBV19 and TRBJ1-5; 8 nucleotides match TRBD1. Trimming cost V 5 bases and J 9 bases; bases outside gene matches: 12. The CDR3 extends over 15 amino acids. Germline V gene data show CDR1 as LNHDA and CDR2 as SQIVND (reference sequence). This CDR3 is CASSHSGTGEWPQHF. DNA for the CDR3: TGTGCCAGTAGTCATTCCGGGACAGGCGAATGGCCCCAGCATTTT.

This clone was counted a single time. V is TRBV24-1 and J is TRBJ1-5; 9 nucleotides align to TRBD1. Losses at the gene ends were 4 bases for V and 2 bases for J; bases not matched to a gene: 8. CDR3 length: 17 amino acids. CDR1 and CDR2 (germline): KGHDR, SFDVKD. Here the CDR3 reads CATSEAGTGMGNQPQHF. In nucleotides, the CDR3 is TGTGCCACCAGTGAAGCCGGGACAGGGATGGGCAATCAGCCCCAGCATTTT.

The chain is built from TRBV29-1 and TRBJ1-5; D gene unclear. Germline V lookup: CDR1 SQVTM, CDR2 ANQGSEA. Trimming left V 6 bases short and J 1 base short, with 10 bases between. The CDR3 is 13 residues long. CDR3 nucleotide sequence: TGCAGCGTCCTAGACGGGAGCAATCAGCCCCAGCATTTT. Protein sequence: CSVLDGSNQPQHF.

CDR3 protein: CASSQGGGLYGYTF. The CDR3 nucleotides read TGCGCCAGCAGCCAAGGTGGGGGCCTCTATGGCTACACCTTC. The rearrangement joins TRBV4-1 to TRBJ1-2; TRBD1 is a possible D gene (6 bases). Germline V gene data show CDR1 as MGHRA and CDR2 as YSYEKL. The ends were cut back, 1 base at V and 4 bases at J, with 10 bases in the middle. This CDR3 contains 14 residues.

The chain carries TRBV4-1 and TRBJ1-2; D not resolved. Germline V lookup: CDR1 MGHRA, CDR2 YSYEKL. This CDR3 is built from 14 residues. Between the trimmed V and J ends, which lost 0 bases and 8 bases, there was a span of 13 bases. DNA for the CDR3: TGCGCCAGCAGCCAAGATAGTGCCGGGCTCGGCTACACCTTC. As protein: CASSQDSAGLGYTF.

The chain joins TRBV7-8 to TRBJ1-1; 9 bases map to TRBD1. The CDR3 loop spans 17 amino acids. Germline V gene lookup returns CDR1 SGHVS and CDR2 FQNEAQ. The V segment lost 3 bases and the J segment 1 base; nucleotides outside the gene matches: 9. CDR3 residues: CASSLTGQGMGNTEAFF. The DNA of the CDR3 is TGTGCCAGCAGCTTGACCGGACAGGGGATGGGGAACACTGAAGCTTTCTTT.

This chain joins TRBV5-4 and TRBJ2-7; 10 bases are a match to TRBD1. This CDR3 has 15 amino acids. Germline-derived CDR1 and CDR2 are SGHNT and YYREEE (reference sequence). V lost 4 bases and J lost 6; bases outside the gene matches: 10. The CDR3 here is CASSRPLTGGAEQYF. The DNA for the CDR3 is TGTGCCAGCAGCCGACCCCTGACAGGGGGCGCCGAGCAGTACTTC.

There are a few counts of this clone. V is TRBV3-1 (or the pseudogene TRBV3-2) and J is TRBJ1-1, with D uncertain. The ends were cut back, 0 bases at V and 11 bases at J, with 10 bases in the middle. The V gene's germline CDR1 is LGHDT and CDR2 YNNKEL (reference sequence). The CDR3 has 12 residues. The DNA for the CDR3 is TGTGCCAGCAGCCAAGATACCTCCAGCGCTTTCTTT. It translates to CASSQDTSSAFF.

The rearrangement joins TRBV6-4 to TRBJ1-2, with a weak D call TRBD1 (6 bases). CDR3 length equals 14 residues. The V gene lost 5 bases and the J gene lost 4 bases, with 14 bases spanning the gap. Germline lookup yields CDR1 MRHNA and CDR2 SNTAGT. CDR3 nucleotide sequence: TGTGCCAGCAGTTGGGAGGGGGTGGCCTATGGCTACACCTTC. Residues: CASSWEGVAYGYTF.